The rows below give T cell receptor beta chains drawn from one sample of a study of blood T cell repertoires in COVID-19. The repertoire was sequenced with immunoSEQ multiplex PCR; TCRdb's copy has only in-frame clones and lacks some. Here the sample spans around 310,000 clones, about 90% being singletons. Sequenced material: PBMCs or T cells enriched from blood (not recorded which). The receptors originated from a man aged 25-45 years who had recovered from COVID-19. CDR3s include the opening cysteine and the closing phenylalanine or tryptophan.

TRBV6-1 CASRSGQAYEQYF
TRBV19 CASSGRGTEAFF
TRBV6-1 CASSELAGGLLDNEQFF
TRBV3-1/TRBV3-2 CASSHRGTDNEQFF
TRBV5-6 CASSFGTGGEQYF
TRBV12-3/TRBV12-4 CASSPGQNEQFF
TRBV11-2 CASSLGATGLYEQYF
TRBV6-5 CASSRDFQETQYF
TRBV30 CAWRHRGNYGYTF
TRBV5-1 CASSSHGGAKRNIQYF
TRBV7-6 CASSVAGGGFGELFF
TRBV24-1 CATNGQGDKVDEAFF
TRBV9 CASSSRQTYNEQFF
TRBV30 CAWETGESQNIQYF
TRBV11-3 CASSLQSGGVYNEQFF
TRBV18 CASSPGGGKGETQYF
TRBV5-8 CASSSDGTGLYSNQPQHF
TRBV7-3 CASSPSREETQYF
TRBV5-1 CASSREGTGTHSEQYF
TRBV24-1 CATSDLWDSNTGELFF
TRBV14 CASSQSAGLGSYEQYF
TRBV5-4 CASSLEPAGARTDTQYF
TRBV28 CASSPGGQGYSPLHF
TRBV30 CAWSVRQGNEQFF
TRBV6-1 CASSEEQGRGNSPLHF
TRBV27 CASSSPRGRTGELFF
TRBV2 CASSKRTETVNSPLHF
TRBV6-4 CASSDPGQGSYEQYF
TRBV5-1 CASSLGGVSNTDTQYF
TRBV28 CASSLQGYGYTF
TRBV5-4 CASTDGTRAYNSPLHF
TRBV4-1 CASSQVRGEDTEAFF
TRBV7-9 CASSLGGRVSQPQHF
TRBV7-3 CASSLSGPGDSEQYF
TRBV7-3 CASSLVSSVGGGHEQFF
TRBV6-2/TRBV6-3 CASSEPGHSYEQYF
TRBV30 CAWTGGYYGYTF
TRBV7-9 CASSRALAGGTGELFF
TRBV6-2/TRBV6-3 CASSLTDNEKLFF
TRBV11-1 CASSYTTNGGEQFF
TRBV11-2 CASSRGETQYF
TRBV6-5 CASSYAGGAQETQYF
TRBV7-9 CASSLVGLYPYEQYF
TRBV19 CASSDPRQGGNEKLFF
TRBV19 CASNGELRQPQHF
TRBV6-1 CASSAGLAGEELRQFF
TRBV7-9 CASSLQGQGNEKLFF
TRBV21-1 CASSKDGTRTDTQYF
TRBV7-9 CASSGTGLAGSTYEQYF
TRBV28 CASRSARGQLNTEAFF
TRBV28 CASSFGPYPGANVLTF
TRBV5-3 CARSGSGGALHEQYF
TRBV6-5 CASSSRRSSGYTF
TRBV5-1 CASSERGGNQPQHF
TRBV7-8 CASSFGQGYGYTF
TRBV7-8 CASSSLGTFSGNTIYF
TRBV5-6 CASSRGQGGGETQYF